The 21 T cell receptor beta chains below were found in one sample sequenced in a study of blood T cell repertoires in COVID-19. TCRdb keeps only in-frame clones here, not all; method: immunoSEQ multiplex PCR. The profile covers over 100,000 clones, with 81% appearing a single time and roughly 9% taken by the ten largest. The sample was peripheral blood. The receptors shown here come from a woman aged 60 to 75 with active or convalescent COVID-19.

This chain connects TRBV7-2 to TRBJ1-3; no reliable D call. Germline CDR1 SGHTA, CDR2 FQGNSA. Trimming removed 1 base from V and 2 bases from J, with 12 bases in between. The CDR3 is 16 amino acids. The CDR3 bases are TGTGCCAGCAGCTTAGTTCGACTCAGAACTGGAAACACCATATATTTT. It codes for CASSLVRLRTGNTIYF.

The V and J genes are TRBV6-5 and TRBJ1-1; tentative D call: TRBD1 (5 bases). The CDR3 is made up of 15 amino acids. V was trimmed by 4 bases and J by 6 bases, leaving 18 bases between them. Germline CDR1 reads MNHEY; CDR2 reads SVGAGI. CDR3 in amino acids: CASSWSQGSYAEAFF. CDR3 coding DNA: TGTGCCAGCAGTTGGAGCCAGGGATCTTACGCTGAAGCTTTCTTT.

The rearrangement links TRBV6-1 to TRBJ2-3, with 7 bases identical to TRBD2. The length of the CDR3 is 14 residues. Germline assignment: CDR1 MNHNS and CDR2 SASEGT. Trimming removed 7 bases from V and 3 bases from J; junction bases left unmatched: 7. DNA for the CDR3: TGTGCCAGCACCGACCGGGGAGGGACAGATACGCAGTATTTT. Its translation is CASTDRGGTDTQYF.

The rearrangement joins TRBV7-3 to TRBJ1-2; weak D call: TRBD1 (5 bases). V lost 4 bases and J lost 4, with 10 bases in between. The CDR3 extends over 13 amino acids. Germline CDR1 SGHTA, CDR2 FQGTGA. CDR3 sequence: CASSWRGAYGYTF. CDR3 bases: TGTGCCAGCAGCTGGCGGGGCGCCTATGGCTACACCTTC.

V is TRBV5-1 and J is TRBJ2-3; D may be TRBD2 (6 bases). The V end was cut by 2 bases, the J end by 2 bases, with 12 bases between. This CDR3 has 15 residues. CDR1 is SGHRS and CDR2 is YFSETQ in the germline V gene. The CDR3 is CASSLLATSTDTQYF. As DNA, the CDR3 is TGCGCCAGCAGCTTACTAGCCACATCCACAGATACGCAGTATTTT. Drawing the rest from reference TRBV5-1 and TRBJ2-3, the complete variable domain is KAGVTQTPRYLIKTRGQQVTLSCSPISGHRSVSWYQQTPGQGLQFLFEYFSETQRNKGNFPGRFSGRQFSNSRSEMNVSTLELGDSALYLCASSLLATSTDTQYFGPGTRLTVL.

The genes are TRBV5-6 and TRBJ1-2, with TRBD1 matching over 7 bases. CDR1 is SGHDT, CDR2 YYEEEE, per germline. V lost 3 bases, J lost 4 bases, and 6 bases stayed unmatched. The CDR3 contains 14 residues. The CDR3 sequence: CASSSVDRLYGYTF. Here the CDR3 DNA reads TGTGCCAGCAGCTCCGTGGACAGGCTCTATGGCTACACCTTC.

V and J are TRBV19 and TRBJ2-7; possible D gene TRBD1, 5 bases. The CDR3 runs to 15 residues. V was cut by 5 bases and J by 2 bases, with 16 bases left in between. CDR1 and CDR2 (germline): LNHDA, SQIVND (reference sequence). Here the CDR3 reads CASSLTTGNTYEQYF. The DNA for the CDR3 is TGTGCCAGTAGTCTGACCACAGGTAACACCTACGAGCAGTACTTC.

This clone occurred once. The V and J genes are TRBV7-9 and TRBJ2-7; 9 bases are shared with TRBD1. Unmatched junction bases numbered 1, after V lost 5 bases and J lost 2 bases. The CDR3 is made up of 13 amino acids. Germline V gene sequence: CDR1 SEHNR, CDR2 FQNEAQ (reference sequence). The CDR3 loop is CASSRQGAYEQYV. CDR3 nucleotide sequence: TGTGCCAGCAGCCGACAGGGGGCCTACGAGCAGTACGTC.

This sequence joins TRBV10-3 and TRBJ2-5, with unresolved D. This CDR3 region has 13 residues. Germline values: CDR1 ENHRY, CDR2 SYGVKD. The V gene lost 5 bases and the J gene lost 2 bases, with 9 bases spanning the gap. CDR3 DNA sequence: TGTGCCATCAGTCTCAGGTTGCAAGAGACCCAGTACTTC. It translates to CAISLRLQETQYF.

This chain links TRBV4-2 with TRBJ2-1; TRBD2 might be the D (7 bases). Germline CDR1 reads LGHNA; CDR2 reads YNFKEQ. Trimming removed 3 bases at V and 9 bases at J, with 24 bases between. The CDR3 is 17 residues long. Here the CDR3 reads CASSQFSASGGIGEQFF. The CDR3 nucleotides read TGTGCCAGCAGCCAGTTTAGTGCTTCGGGGGGCATCGGTGAGCAGTTCTTC.

V is TRBV4-2 and J is TRBJ2-5; 7 positions agree with TRBD2. The V and J ends lost 1 base and 5 bases, in that order; junction bases with no gene match: 4. Germline V gene sequence: CDR1 LGHNA, CDR2 YNFKEQ. The CDR3 consists of 14 residues. The DNA of the CDR3 is TGTGCCAGCAGCCAAGGGGGAGGGTTGGAGACCCAGTACTTC. The encoded protein is CASSQGGGLETQYF.

The chain links TRBV9 to TRBJ1-3, with D uncertain. V was pared by 3 bases and J by 0 bases, with 10 bases between. Germline-derived CDR1 and CDR2 are SGDLS and YYNGEE. The CDR3 runs 15 residues. For the CDR3, the DNA is TGTGCCAGCAGCGAGCGGCCCTTCTCTGGAAACACCATATATTTT. As protein: CASSERPFSGNTIYF.

The chain has TRBV5-1 and TRBJ2-5; tentatively, D is TRBD1 (6 bases). Per germline, CDR1 SGHRS and CDR2 YFSETQ. The CDR3 consists of 15 residues. The ends were cut back, 4 bases at V and 8 bases at J, with 21 bases in the middle. CDR3 residues: CASSDQGGRSGTQYF. In DNA, the CDR3 is TGCGCCAGCAGCGATCAAGGGGGAAGGTCGGGTACCCAGTACTTC.

V gene TRBV5-5 combines with J gene TRBJ1-3; D unresolved. CDR1 and CDR2 (germline): SGHKS, YYEKEE (reference sequence). The CDR3 has 14 amino acids. V lost 0 bases, J lost 0 bases, and 4 bases lay in between. CDR3 bases: TGTGCCAGCAGCTTGGATAGCTCTGGAAACACCATATATTTT. Its protein is CASSLDSSGNTIYF.

This clone came up a few times. CDR3 in amino acids: CASSLEGAGGSYNSPLHF. The CDR3 DNA is TGTGCCAGCAGCTTAGAGGGGGCAGGGGGCTCCTATAATTCACCCCTCCACTTT. This chain links TRBV11-2 with TRBJ1-6; 7 positions match TRBD1. Germline trimming cut 0 bases from V and 0 bases from J; bases unmatched to any gene: 5. CDR1 is SGHAT, CDR2 FQNNGV, per germline. There are 18 residues in the CDR3.

About this clone itself: The sample has other DNA sequences that encode this CDR3 too. The chain recombines TRBV19 with TRBJ1-2, with no clear D. Trimming shortened V by 1 base and J by 7 bases, and 4 bases separated the two germline ends. This CDR3 is 11 amino acids long. From germline, CDR1 is LNHDA and CDR2 SQIVND (reference sequence). Here the CDR3 DNA reads TGTGCCAGTAGTATAGGAGGTGGCTACACCTTC. Protein product: CASSIGGGYTF.

This chain links TRBV18 with TRBJ2-2, with D possibly being TRBD1 (5 bases). CDR3 length: 17 amino acids. Germline CDR1 reads KGHSH; CDR2 reads LQKENI. The germline V and J ends were trimmed by 0 bases and 2 bases, with 13 bases remaining between them. The CDR3, as DNA: TGTGCCAGCTCACCACCGCCGCAGGGAACCAACACCGGGGAGCTGTTTTTT. Its protein is CASSPPPQGTNTGELFF.

J is TRBJ2-1 and V is TRBV19; 7 bases fit TRBD2. CDR1 LNHDA and CDR2 SQIVND come from the germline V gene (reference sequence). The CDR3 is made up of 15 amino acids. Trimming cost V 3 bases and J 3 bases; bases outside gene matches: 5. In DNA form, the CDR3 reads TGTGCCAGTAGTATTCAGGGAGGGCTCTACAATGAGCAGTTCTTC. This codes for CASSIQGGLYNEQFF.

The chain links TRBV19 to TRBJ2-5; TRBD1 agrees at 9 bases. V was clipped by 7 bases and J by 5 bases; unmatched bases: 8. Germline CDR1 and CDR2: LNHDA and SQIVND (reference sequence). The CDR3 is 14 amino acids. The DNA of the CDR3 is TGTGCCAGTACCCCGGGACAGGGAGGGGAGACCCAGTACTTC. Translation gives CASTPGQGGETQYF.

The J gene is TRBJ2-7, the V gene TRBV6-5; TRBD1 matches 9 bases. The J segment lost 4 bases and the V segment lost 5 bases, leaving 6 bases of the junction unmatched. This CDR3 is 14 amino acids long. Germline CDR1 MNHEY, CDR2 SVGAGI. The CDR3 DNA is TGTGCCAGCAGTCCCCGACAGGGGGAATACGAGCAGTACGTC. As protein: CASSPRQGEYEQYV.

The genes are TRBV3-1 (or the pseudogene TRBV3-2) and TRBJ1-6; unclear D gene. Trimming took 3 bases from V and 5 from J, leaving 8 bases between them. CDR3 length: 14 amino acids. Germline V lookup: CDR1 LGHDT, CDR2 YNNKEL (reference sequence). In nucleotides, the CDR3 is TGTGCCAGCAGCCAGAGGAGGGATAATTCACCCCTCCACTTT. This sequence encodes CASSQRRDNSPLHF.